This T cell receptor (beta chain) was captured by sequencing in a study of shared clonotypes between healthy human individuals. Study-wide background: The cohort had a couple of women and a few men, ages 18 to 49.

Study-level findings and limits: Rarefaction showed that sequencing of sorted subsets was incomplete (despite large depth). Only a few donors were included, so the genetic and exposure-history diversity represented was limited. On the whole, naive subsets had larger estimated richness than memory subsets had.

As to this clone: The antigen remains unidentified. Within the sample, other DNA sequences also encode this same CDR3.

V lost 1 base and J lost 2, with 6 bases in between. Germline V CDR1 and CDR2: KGHSH, LQKENI. This CDR3 region has 13 residues. Here immunoSEQ multiplex PCR was the method, and the copy in TCRdb shows in-frame clones only, minus some. This sample has more than 2 million clones, with about 95% found just once. The specimen was naive CD4+ T cells sorted from blood. The subset was: CD45RA+ positively selected. V and J are TRBV18 and TRBJ2-7; D may be TRBD1 (5 bases). The sequence was obtained from a man aged 18 to 30 in good health. Here the CDR3 reads CASSPQGTYEQYF. CDR3 bases: TGTGCCAGCTCACCACAGGGGACCTACGAGCAGTACTTC.